The sequence of this T cell receptor (beta chain) was determined in a study of T cell responses to AZD1222 COVID-19 vaccine. Overall study: Second-dose groups at about 4 or about 12 weeks were pooled.

Some clones are missing from TCRdb's copy, which holds only in-frame ones; the method was immunoSEQ multiplex PCR. The repertoire holds around 180,000 clones, with 90% to 95% as singletons. The germline gives CDR1 SGHDN, CDR2 FVKESK. Trimming pared 5 bases from V and 6 bases from J, leaving 17 bases between. CDR3 length: 14 residues. The chain uses TRBV14 and TRBJ2-7; no firm D call. This sample comprised peripheral blood, obtained on day 0 of AZD1222 vaccination. This receptor was taken from an adult in good health. CDR3 residues: CASSSLRAAGEQYF. Here the CDR3 DNA reads TGTGCCAGCAGCTCCCTTCGGGCTGCTGGCGAGCAGTACTTC.